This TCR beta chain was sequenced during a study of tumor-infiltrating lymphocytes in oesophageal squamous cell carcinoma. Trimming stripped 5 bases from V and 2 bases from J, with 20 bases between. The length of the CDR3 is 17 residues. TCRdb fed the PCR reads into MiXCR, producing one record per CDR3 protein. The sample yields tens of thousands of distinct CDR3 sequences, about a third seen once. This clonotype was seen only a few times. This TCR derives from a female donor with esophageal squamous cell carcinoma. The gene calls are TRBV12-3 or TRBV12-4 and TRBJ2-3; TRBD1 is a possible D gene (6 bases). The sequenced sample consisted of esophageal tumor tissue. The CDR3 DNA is TGTGCCAGCAGTCCTAAGGACAGTCCCCCCTACACAGATACGCAGTATTTT. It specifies CASSPKDSPPYTDTQYF.